This T cell receptor (beta chain) was sequenced during a study of blood T cells in healthy people across ages. General study points: In older individuals, TCR beta diversity per million T cells was lower, falling roughly linearly with age. The long-lived group displayed more naive CD4+ cells, plus higher diversity, than the aged donors did.

Worth noting for this clonotype: Its antigen is undetermined.

Total RNA extraction produced at least 5.5 micrograms (per sample) for the study. The CDR3 sequence is 20 residues long. The V gene's germline CDR1 is SGHAT and CDR2 FQNNGV. With 2 bases clipped from V and 2 bases from J, the junction kept 20 bases outside the gene matches. It was with a sample-barcoded 5' primer and a J-beta primer mix that a second PCR of roughly 7 to 12 cycles was run. There were at least 3 million CDR3-containing paired-end reads obtained from each sample. MiXCR was run by TCRdb on the 5' RACE reads, yielding one entry per CDR3 protein. This sample has about 1 million distinct CDR3 sequences, with under 55% found just once.

The chain recombines TRBV11-2 with TRBJ2-7; 8 nucleotides align to TRBD1. The source of this sequence is a woman in her sixties in good health. Sequencing was done on a sample of blood. CDR3 residues: CASSLRLTPTGTGPTYEQYF. CDR3 nucleotides: TGTGCCAGCAGCTTAAGACTTACACCTACCGGGACAGGTCCAACCTACGAGCAGTACTTC.